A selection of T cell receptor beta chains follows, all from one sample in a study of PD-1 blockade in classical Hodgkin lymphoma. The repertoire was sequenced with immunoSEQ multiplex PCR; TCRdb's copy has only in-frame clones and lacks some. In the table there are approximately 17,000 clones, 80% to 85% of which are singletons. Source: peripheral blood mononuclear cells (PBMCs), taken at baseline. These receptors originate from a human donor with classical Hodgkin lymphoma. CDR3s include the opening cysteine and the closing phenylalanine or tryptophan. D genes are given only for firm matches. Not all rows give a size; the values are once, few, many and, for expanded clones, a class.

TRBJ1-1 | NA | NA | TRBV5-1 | CASSLAANTEAFF | TGCGCCAGCAGCTTGGCCGCGAACACTGAAGCTTTCTTT
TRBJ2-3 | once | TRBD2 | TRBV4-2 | CASSQDPTGRGTDTQYF | TGTGCCAGCAGCCAAGATCCCACCGGGAGGGGCACAGATACGCAGTATTTT
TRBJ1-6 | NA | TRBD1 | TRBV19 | CASSEQGRNSPLHF | TGTGCCAGTAGTGAACAGGGGAGGAATTCACCCCTCCACTTT
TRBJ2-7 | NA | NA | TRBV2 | CASSYTSGEQYF | TGTGCCAGCAGTTATACTTCGGGGGAGCAGTACTTC
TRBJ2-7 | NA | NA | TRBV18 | CASSPPAGIHEQYF | TGTGCCAGCTCACCACCGGCAGGGATCCACGAGCAGTACTTC
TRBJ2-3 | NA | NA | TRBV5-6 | CASSLGLPTDTQYF | TGTGCCAGCAGCTTGGGACTTCCCACAGATACGCAGTATTTT
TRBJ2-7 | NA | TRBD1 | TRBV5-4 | CASSLQGTGIYEQYF | TGTGCCAGCAGCTTACAGGGGACAGGGATCTACGAGCAGTACTTC
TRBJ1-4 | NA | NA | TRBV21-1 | CASSKWPQVKEKLFF | TGTGCCAGCAGCAAATGGCCTCAGGTTAAAGAAAAACTGTTTTTT
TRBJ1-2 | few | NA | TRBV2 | CASSSGYFDYGYTF | TGTGCCAGCAGCTCGGGGTATTTCGACTATGGCTACACCTTC
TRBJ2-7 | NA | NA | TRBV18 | CASSPRDTESEQYF | TGTGCCAGCTCACCTAGGGACACAGAAAGCGAGCAGTACTTC
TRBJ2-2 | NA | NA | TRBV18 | CASSLRGDRGSNTGELFF | TGTGCCAGCTCACTCAGAGGGGACCGGGGGTCGAACACCGGGGAGCTGTTTTTT
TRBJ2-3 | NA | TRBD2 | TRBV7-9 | CASSLGAAGGITDTQYF | TGTGCCAGCAGCTTGGGGGCCGCGGGGGGAATCACAGATACGCAGTATTTT
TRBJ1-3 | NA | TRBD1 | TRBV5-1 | CASSEAGTGSNTIYF | TGCGCCAGCAGCGAGGCCGGGACAGGGTCCAACACCATATATTTT
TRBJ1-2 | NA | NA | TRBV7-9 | CASSPTKSYGYTF | TGTGCCAGCAGCCCTACAAAATCATATGGCTACACCTTC
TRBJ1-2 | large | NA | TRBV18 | CASSPGGRYGYTF | TGTGCCAGCTCACCGGGAGGGCGCTATGGCTACACCTTC
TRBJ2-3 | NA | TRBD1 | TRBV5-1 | CASSWDRSTDTQYF | TGCGCCAGCAGCTGGGACAGGAGCACAGATACGCAGTATTTT
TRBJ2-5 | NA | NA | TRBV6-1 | CATRWPQETQYF | TGTGCCACCCGGTGGCCTCAAGAGACCCAGTACTTC
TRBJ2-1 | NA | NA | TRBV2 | CASSSTDRDASYNEQFF | TGTGCCAGCAGTTCTACAGATCGGGACGCCTCCTACAATGAGCAGTTCTTC
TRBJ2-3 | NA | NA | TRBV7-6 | CASSRGATRRADTQYF | TGTGCCAGCAGCAGGGGGGCGACTAGACGCGCAGATACGCAGTATTTT
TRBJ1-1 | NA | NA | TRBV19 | CASSIKTGGANTEAFF | TGTGCCAGTAGTATTAAGACAGGTGGAGCGAACACTGAAGCTTTCTTT
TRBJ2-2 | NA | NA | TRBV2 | CASSYRTKTGELFF | TGTGCCAGCAGCTATAGGACCAAAACCGGGGAGCTGTTTTTT
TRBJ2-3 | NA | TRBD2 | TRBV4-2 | CASSQPGLAATSSTDTQYF | TGTGCCAGCAGCCAGCCGGGACTAGCGGCTACCTCCTCCACAGATACGCAGTATTTT
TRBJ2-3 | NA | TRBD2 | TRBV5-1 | CASSLLAGATDTQYF | TGCGCCAGCAGCTTACTAGCGGGAGCGACAGATACGCAGTATTTT
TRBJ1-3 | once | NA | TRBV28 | CASSEQRSGNTIYF | TGTGCCAGCAGCGAACAGCGCTCTGGAAACACCATATATTTT
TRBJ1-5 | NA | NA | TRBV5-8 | CASSLEEGTYSNQPQHF | TGTGCCAGCAGCTTGGAGGAGGGGACTTATAGCAATCAGCCCCAGCATTTT
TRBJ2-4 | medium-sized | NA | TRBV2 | CASKRLAKNIQYF | TGTGCCAGCAAGAGATTAGCCAAAAACATTCAGTACTTC
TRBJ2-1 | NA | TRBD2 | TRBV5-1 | CASSLTGLAGAEQFF | TGCGCCAGCAGCTTGACGGGACTAGCGGGAGCCGAGCAGTTCTTC
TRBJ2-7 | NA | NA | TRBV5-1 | CASSSEGHSYEQYF | TGCGCCAGCAGCTCCGAGGGTCACTCTTACGAGCAGTACTTC
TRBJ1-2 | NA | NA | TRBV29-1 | CSAVVTGGYTF | TGCAGCGCTGTAGTGACGGGGGGCTACACCTTC
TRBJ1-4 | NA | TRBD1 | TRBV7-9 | CASSLGDSKNEKLFF | TGTGCCAGCAGCTTAGGGGACAGCAAGAATGAAAAACTGTTTTTT
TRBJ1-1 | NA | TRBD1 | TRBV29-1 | CSVEGQGVTEAFF | TGCAGCGTTGAAGGGCAGGGGGTCACTGAAGCTTTCTTT
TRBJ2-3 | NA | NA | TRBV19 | CASSIQGGMDTQYF | TGTGCCAGTAGTATACAAGGGGGTATGGATACGCAGTATTTT
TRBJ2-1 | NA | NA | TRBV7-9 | CASSLADSYYNEQFF | TGTGCCAGCAGCTTAGCAGACAGTTACTACAATGAGCAGTTCTTC
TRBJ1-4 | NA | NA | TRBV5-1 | CASSLKQGGNEKLFF | TGCGCCAGCAGCTTAAAACAGGGAGGGAATGAAAAACTGTTTTTT
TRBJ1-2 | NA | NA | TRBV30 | CAWSEEEGIYGYTF | TGTGCCTGGAGTGAGGAGGAAGGCATCTATGGCTACACCTTC
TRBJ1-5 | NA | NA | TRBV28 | CASSLAGTSQPQHF | TGTGCCAGCAGTTTGGCAGGGACAAGTCAGCCCCAGCATTTT
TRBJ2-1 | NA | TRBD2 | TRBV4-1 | CASSQVTSGYSSYNEQFF | TGCGCCAGCAGCCAAGTGACTAGCGGGTACAGCTCCTACAATGAGCAGTTCTTC
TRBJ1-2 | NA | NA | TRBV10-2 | CASSSRDGSNYGYTF | TGCGCCAGCAGCTCCCGGGACGGATCTAACTATGGCTACACCTTC
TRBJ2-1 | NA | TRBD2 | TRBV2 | CASSAGTSSILRQFF | TGTGCCAGCAGCGCCGGGACTAGCTCGATCCTTAGGCAGTTCTTC
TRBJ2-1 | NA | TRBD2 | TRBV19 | CASSSGGDYNEQFF | TGTGCCAGTAGCAGCGGGGGGGACTACAATGAGCAGTTCTTC
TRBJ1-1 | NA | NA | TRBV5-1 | CASSSDGMNTEAFF | TGCGCCAGCAGCTCGGACGGAATGAACACTGAAGCTTTCTTT
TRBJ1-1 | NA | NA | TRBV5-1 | CASSLNTQEAFF | TGCGCCAGCAGCTTGAACACCCAAGAAGCTTTCTTT
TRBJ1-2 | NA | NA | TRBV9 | CASSVGVGFGGYTF | TGTGCCAGCAGCGTAGGAGTCGGGTTCGGTGGCTACACCTTC
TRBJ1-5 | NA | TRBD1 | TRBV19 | CASSPRQGLTRSNQPQHF | TGTGCCAGTAGTCCACGACAGGGTCTTACGCGATCCAATCAGCCCCAGCATTTT
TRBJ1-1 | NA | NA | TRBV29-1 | CSVEGRWGGTEAFF | TGCAGCGTTGAGGGACGGTGGGGGGGCACTGAAGCTTTCTTT
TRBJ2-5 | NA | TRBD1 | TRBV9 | CASSVGGQGAGETQYF | TGTGCCAGCAGCGTAGGGGGACAGGGGGCGGGAGAGACCCAGTACTTC
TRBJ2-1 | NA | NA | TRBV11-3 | CASSSLSFGHYHEQFF | TGTGCCAGCAGCTCCCTAAGTTTCGGACACTATCATGAGCAGTTCTTC
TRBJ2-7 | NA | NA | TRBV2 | CASSVAGTYEQYF | TGTGCCAGCAGTGTGGCAGGCACCTACGAGCAGTACTTC
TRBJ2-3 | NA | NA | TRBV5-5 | CASSLRTITDTQYF | TGTGCCAGCAGCCTACGGACAATCACAGATACGCAGTATTTT
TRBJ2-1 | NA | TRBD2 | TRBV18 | CASSMTSGGLYNEQFF | TGTGCCAGCTCAATGACTAGCGGGGGGCTTTACAATGAGCAGTTCTTC
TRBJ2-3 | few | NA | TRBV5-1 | CASTDVQGYTDTQYF | TGCGCCAGCACCGACGTCCAAGGATACACAGATACGCAGTATTTT
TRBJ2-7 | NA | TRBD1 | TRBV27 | CASSVSPLGQGVSYEQYF | TGTGCCAGCAGCGTTTCCCCGCTCGGACAGGGGGTTTCCTACGAGCAGTACTTC
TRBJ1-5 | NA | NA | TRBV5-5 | CASSLWGARGNQPQHF | TGTGCCAGCAGCTTGTGGGGGGCTAGAGGCAATCAGCCCCAGCATTTT
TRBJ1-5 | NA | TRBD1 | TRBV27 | CASSPLQGIGQPQHF | TGTGCCAGCAGTCCCTTACAGGGGATAGGGCAGCCCCAGCATTTT
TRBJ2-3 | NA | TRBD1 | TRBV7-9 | CASSIRDRGTDTQYF | TGTGCCAGCAGCATCCGGGACAGGGGTACAGATACGCAGTATTTT
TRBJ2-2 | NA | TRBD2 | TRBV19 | CASKGLAGGTGELFF | TGTGCCAGTAAGGGACTAGCGGGGGGCACCGGGGAGCTGTTTTTT
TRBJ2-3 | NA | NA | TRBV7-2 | CASSLFALNTDTQYF | TGTGCCAGCAGCTTGTTTGCGTTGAACACAGATACGCAGTATTTT
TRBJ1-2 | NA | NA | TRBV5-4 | CASSLRQGYTF | TGTGCCAGCAGCCTCCGCCAGGGCTACACCTTC
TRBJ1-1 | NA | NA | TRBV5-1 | CASSSTNYEAFF | TGCGCCAGCAGCTCAACGAACTATGAAGCTTTCTTT